Shown below are 32 T cell receptor beta chains from a single sample sequenced in a study of cytomegalovirus exposure and HLA in healthy donors. Amplification used 60 Vbeta primers and 13 Jbeta primers. Only in-frame clones appear in the TCRdb table, and some are missing; sequencing was by immunoSEQ multiplex PCR. The data show 85,000 to 130,000 clones, roughly 88% seen once. The sequencing sample was made of PBMCs. The receptors here all came from a woman in her late teens or twenties in good health and CMV-seronegative.

This clone has only a few counts. V usage is TRBV6-6 and J usage is TRBJ2-7; 8 bases line up with TRBD2. Losses at the gene ends were 6 bases for V and 0 bases for J; bases not matched to a gene: 7. The V gene's germline CDR1 is MNHNY and CDR2 SVGAGI (reference sequence). The CDR3 loop spans 15 amino acids. The CDR3 nucleotides read TGTGCCAGCAGACAGAGCGGGGGCCACTCCTACGAGCAGTACTTC. Translated, it gives CASRQSGGHSYEQYF.

This chain uses TRBV14 with TRBJ1-3; D ambiguous. CDR3 size: 12 residues. V dropped 4 bases and J dropped 4 bases, with 5 bases sitting between them. Per germline, CDR1 SGHDN and CDR2 FVKESK. For the CDR3, the DNA is TGTGCCAGCAGCCTTACAGGAAACACCATATATTTT. This encodes CASSLTGNTIYF.

V gene TRBV5-1 combines with J gene TRBJ1-1; 8 bases match TRBD1. The CDR3 runs 14 residues. From germline, CDR1 is SGHRS and CDR2 YFSETQ. Unmatched junction bases numbered 2, after V lost 0 bases and J lost 4 bases. The CDR3 bases are TGCGCCAGCAGCTTGGAAACAGGGGGCACTGAAGCTTTCTTT. Amino acid sequence: CASSLETGGTEAFF.

For the CDR3, the DNA is TGTGCCAGCAGCAATGGGGGGGGCACAGATACGCAGTATTTT. Translated, it gives CASSNGGGTDTQYF. The V gene is TRBV11-3, the J gene TRBJ2-3; 7 bases match TRBD2. CDR1 and CDR2 from the germline V gene are SGHNT and YENEEA. CDR3 length: 14 amino acids. V gave up 5 bases and J gave up 1 base; unmatched junction bases: 3.

The rearrangement links TRBV27 to TRBJ2-5, with unresolved D. The CDR3 consists of 14 residues. The V and J ends lost 1 base and 5 bases respectively, with 11 bases between them. Germline CDR1 is MNHEY and CDR2 is SMNVEV (reference sequence). The CDR3 DNA sequence: TGTGCCAGCAGTTTATACCCCCAGGTCGAGACCCAGTACTTC. This gives the protein CASSLYPQVETQYF.

V gene TRBV11-2 combines with J gene TRBJ2-3; D might be TRBD1 (6 bases). The CDR3 length is 17 residues. Trimming removed 4 bases from V and 2 bases from J, with 19 bases in between. The germline gives CDR1 SGHAT, CDR2 FQNNGV. CDR3 sequence: CASSSRPLGDITDTQYF. The CDR3 bases are TGTGCCAGCAGCTCCAGACCCCTGGGGGACATCACAGATACGCAGTATTTT.

This clone was seen just once. The rearrangement uses TRBV7-3 and TRBJ1-1; TRBD1 matches 8 bases. CDR1 and CDR2 (germline): SGHTA, FQGTGA. The CDR3 contains 13 residues. The junction had 5 bases not matched to a gene; V was cut back by 0 bases and J by 11 bases. The CDR3 loop reads CASSLTQGAGAFF. The CDR3 bases are TGTGCCAGCAGCTTAACGCAGGGGGCGGGTGCTTTCTTT. Looking up the rest from reference TRBV7-3 and TRBJ1-1 gives the full variable domain: GAGVSQTPSNKVTEKGKYVELRCDPISGHTALYWYRQSLGQGPEFLIYFQGTGAADDSGLPNDRFFAVRPEGSVSTLKIQRTERGDSAVYLCASSLTQGAGAFFGQGTRLTVV.

This sequence joins TRBV27 and TRBJ1-1; 7 positions match TRBD1. The CDR3 is made up of 16 amino acids. J lost 4 bases, V lost 6 bases, and 14 bases had no gene match. Germline lookup yields CDR1 MNHEY and CDR2 SMNVEV (reference sequence). The CDR3 DNA sequence: TGTGCCAGCAGCTTAAGCCCGACAGGGTGGAGCACTGAAGCTTTCTTT. Protein product: CASSLSPTGWSTEAFF.

The gene calls are TRBV6-5 and TRBJ2-3, with TRBD1 matching 8 bases. The CDR3 runs 13 residues. The trim removed 5 bases at V and 4 bases at J, leaving 2 bases unmatched. Germline V gives CDR1 MNHEY, CDR2 SVGAGI. CDR3 loop: CASSEQGADTQYF. The CDR3, as DNA: TGTGCCAGCAGTGAACAGGGGGCAGATACGCAGTATTTT.

The rearrangement links TRBV30 to TRBJ1-1; D call uncertain. Germline CDR1 GTSNPN, CDR2 SVGIG (reference sequence). This CDR3 has 12 residues. Deletions cut 1 base from V and 7 bases from J, with 10 bases between. The CDR3 DNA is TGTGCCTGGAGTGCCGGGATAGGTGAAGCTTTCTTT. It codes for CAWSAGIGEAFF.

This chain joins TRBV28 and TRBJ2-6; 8 bases agree with TRBD1. V was clipped by 7 bases and J by 0 bases; unmatched bases: 2. Germline loops: CDR1 MDHEN, CDR2 SYDVKM. CDR3 length equals 15 residues. The CDR3: CASNTGGSGANVLTF. The CDR3 DNA reads as TGTGCCAGCAACACAGGGGGCTCTGGGGCCAACGTCCTGACTTTC.

This chain links TRBV11-2 with TRBJ2-7; D gene ambiguous. V was pared by 1 base and J by 6 bases, with 4 bases between. This CDR3 spans 11 amino acids. Germline loops: CDR1 SGHAT, CDR2 FQNNGV. CDR3: CASSLVREQYF. The CDR3, as DNA: TGTGCCAGCAGCTTAGTGCGCGAGCAGTACTTC.

The J gene is TRBJ1-2, the V gene TRBV19, with 7 bases identical to TRBD1. From germline, CDR1 is LNHDA and CDR2 SQIVND (reference sequence). The CDR3 has 14 residues. V trimming: 3 bases; J trimming: 2 bases; junction bases outside the gene matches: 3. The CDR3, as DNA: TGTGCCAGTAGTATGGAGACAGGGAACTATGGCTACACCTTC. This translates into CASSMETGNYGYTF.

This rearrangement joins TRBV4-3 to TRBJ2-1, with TRBD2 matching over 8 bases. This CDR3 is built from 18 residues. Germline-derived CDR1 and CDR2 are LGHNA and YSLEER. V shed 5 bases, J shed 7 bases, and the junction held 19 bases outside the gene matches. CDR3 in amino acids: CASSIKGLAGPGRNEQFF. The CDR3 coding sequence is TGCGCCAGCAGCATCAAGGGGCTAGCGGGCCCCGGGAGGAATGAGCAGTTCTTC.

V is TRBV27 and J is TRBJ2-5; D perhaps matches TRBD2 (6 bases). The CDR3 is made up of 17 amino acids. Trimming removed 3 bases at V and 2 bases at J, with 19 bases between. Germline V lookup: CDR1 MNHEY, CDR2 SMNVEV (reference sequence). The CDR3 loop reads CASSFTLGGAVQETQYF. In DNA form, the CDR3 reads TGTGCCAGCAGTTTTACTTTAGGAGGGGCAGTACAAGAGACCCAGTACTTC.

V usage is TRBV5-1 and J usage is TRBJ2-2; 7 bases agree with TRBD2. Germline loops: CDR1 SGHRS, CDR2 YFSETQ. The CDR3 is made up of 18 amino acids. Trimming at V came to 4 bases and at J to 6 bases, leaving 18 bases not matched to a gene. The chain's CDR3 is CASSPPELWASGPGELFF. The DNA for the CDR3 is TGCGCCAGCAGCCCCCCGGAGTTATGGGCTAGCGGACCCGGGGAGCTGTTTTTT.

On this clone: One end of the junction is discordant with germline, which a read error may explain. The chain recombines TRBV7-9 with TRBJ1-4, with TRBD1 identical over 10 bases. CDR1 is SEHNR and CDR2 is FQNEAQ in the germline V gene (reference sequence). This CDR3 is 14 amino acids long. DNA of the CDR3: TGTTCCAGCAGCCCGGGACAGGGGAGAGAAAAACTGTTTTTT. Its protein is CSSSPGQGREKLFF. The full variable domain, its missing parts supplied by reference TRBV7-9 and TRBJ1-4, is DTGVSQNPRHKITKRGQNVTFRCDPISEHNRLYWYRQTLGQGPEFLTYFQNEAQLEKSRLLSDRFSAERPKGSFSTLEIQRTEQGDSAMYLCSSSPGQGREKLFFGSGTQLSVL.

The V call is TRBV7-3, the J call TRBJ1-1, with 7 bases fitting TRBD1. V gave up 2 bases and J gave up 6 bases; unmatched junction bases: 6. CDR3 length: 14 residues. The germline V gene encodes CDR1 SGHTA and CDR2 FQGTGA. CDR3 in DNA: TGTGCCAGCAGCTTAGACAGGGAGGATCCTGAAGCTTTCTTT. Its protein product is CASSLDREDPEAFF.

The chain has TRBV2 and TRBJ1-2; D remains ambiguous. The germline gives CDR1 SNHLY, CDR2 FYNNEI. This CDR3 is built from 12 residues. V was pared by 7 bases and J by 4 bases, with 10 bases between. The CDR3 DNA reads as TGTGCCAGCACAGGAGGAATCTATGGCTACACCTTC. It is translated as CASTGGIYGYTF.

This clone showed up just a few times. The chain has TRBV28 and TRBJ2-7, with a tentative D call TRBD1 (6 bases). There are 14 residues in the CDR3. V lost 5 bases to trimming and J lost 1 base, with 12 bases between them. Germline V CDR1 and CDR2: MDHEN, SYDVKM. CDR3 residues: CASSTRQGSYEQYF. The CDR3 region has the DNA TGTGCCAGCAGTACAAGGCAGGGGTCCTACGAGCAGTACTTC.

This clone has just a few counts. The V and J genes are TRBV5-5 and TRBJ1-1; D perhaps matches TRBD1 (5 bases). V gave up 0 bases and J gave up 4 bases, with 10 bases separating them. Germline CDR1 is SGHKS and CDR2 is YYEKEE (reference sequence). The CDR3 is 14 amino acids. In nucleotides, the CDR3 is TGTGCCAGCAGCTTGGTTTCAGGGTTCACTGAAGCTTTCTTT. This sequence encodes CASSLVSGFTEAFF.

V usage is TRBV5-3 and J usage is TRBJ2-2, with D possibly matching TRBD2 (5 bases). TRBV5-3 qualifies as an ORF whose function is uncertain. The CDR3 has 16 residues. Trimming left V 4 bases short and J 1 base short, with 14 bases between. The CDR3 sequence: CARSHLHTRNTGELFF. CDR3 in DNA: TGTGCCAGAAGCCATTTGCATACTAGGAACACCGGGGAGCTGTTTTTT.

The chain employs TRBV30 and TRBJ2-7; TRBD2 might be the D (6 bases). Germline V gene data show CDR1 as GTSNPN and CDR2 as SVGIG (reference sequence). The CDR3 length is 13 residues. V shed 1 base and J shed 1 base, with 8 bases lying between them. CDR3 nucleotide sequence: TGTGCCTGGAGTGCGGGGACTTCCTACGAGCAGTACTTC. This codes for CAWSAGTSYEQYF.

To note about this clone: One junction end does not reproduce the germline sequence, and a read error may be involved. This rearrangement joins TRBV7-9 to TRBJ2-1, with 13 bases identical to TRBD2. The CDR3 totals 15 residues. Germline V gene data show CDR1 as SEHNR and CDR2 as FQNEAQ (reference sequence). Here the CDR3 reads CSSSATSGRALEQFF. CDR3 in DNA: TGTTCCAGCAGCGCCACTAGCGGGAGGGCCCTCGAGCAGTTCTTC.

V usage is TRBV6-1 and J usage is TRBJ1-1, with D possibly being TRBD1 (5 bases). V was cut by 5 bases and J by 4 bases, with 11 bases left in between. CDR3 length: 13 residues. In germline, CDR1 is MNHNS, CDR2 SASEGT. CDR3 DNA sequence: TGTGCCAGCAGTAAAGTTAGGGGCACTGAAGCTTTCTTT. It yields the protein CASSKVRGTEAFF.

V is TRBV19 and J is TRBJ1-5, with D possibly being TRBD1 (6 bases). With 3 bases removed from V and 6 bases from J, the gap between germline ends came to 15 bases. The CDR3 runs to 15 residues. Germline V lookup: CDR1 LNHDA, CDR2 SQIVND (reference sequence). CDR3: CASSIEDRSTQPQHF. DNA for the CDR3: TGTGCCAGTAGTATTGAAGACAGGTCAACTCAGCCCCAGCATTTT.

This chain joins TRBV5-1 and TRBJ1-3; TRBD1 aligns across 8 bases. This CDR3 contains 17 residues. Germline CDR1 reads SGHRS; CDR2 reads YFSETQ. The J segment lost 3 bases and the V segment lost 0 bases, leaving 8 bases of the junction unmatched. The CDR3 loop is CASSLGTGKMVGNTIYF. The CDR3 coding sequence is TGCGCCAGCAGCTTGGGGACAGGGAAAATGGTTGGAAACACCATATATTTT.

The chain links TRBV18 to TRBJ1-2; D might be TRBD1 (5 bases). This CDR3 region has 13 residues. Germline values: CDR1 KGHSH, CDR2 LQKENI. V was pared by 3 bases and J by 6 bases, with 11 bases between. This CDR3 is CASSPGLENGYTF. CDR3 sequence (DNA): TGTGCCAGCTCACCGGGGCTAGAGAATGGCTACACCTTC.

The CDR3 DNA is TGTGCCAGCTCACGGACCGGGACAGGGGTCACTGAAGCTTTCTTT. Amino acid sequence: CASSRTGTGVTEAFF. The chain joins TRBV18 to TRBJ1-1, with 10 bases fitting TRBD1. This CDR3 has 15 residues. V was pared by 4 bases and J by 4 bases, with 6 bases of the junction left unmatched. Germline-derived CDR1 and CDR2 are KGHSH and LQKENI.

The V and J genes are TRBV4-1 and TRBJ2-1; TRBD1 aligns across 10 bases. This CDR3 region has 18 residues. Germline V gene sequence: CDR1 MGHRA, CDR2 YSYEKL. Trimming cost V 1 base and J 4 bases; bases outside gene matches: 10. The CDR3 DNA follows: TGCGCCAGCAGCCAAGGGGGGGACAGGGGATTCGCTTACAATGAGCAGTTCTTC. It is translated as CASSQGGDRGFAYNEQFF.

This chain connects TRBV9 to TRBJ2-5, with TRBD2 as a possible D gene (6 bases). The J call is doubtful: the DNA matches TRBJ2-7 better. CDR1 and CDR2 (germline): SGDLS, YYNGEE. The CDR3 spans 15 residues. Here the CDR3 DNA reads TGTGCCAGCAGCGTAGATGGGACTGGATACTACGAGCAGTACTTC. This sequence encodes CASSVDGTGYYEQYF.

This clone was seen just once. A read error may account for a junction end that differs from germline. The chain has TRBV7-9 and TRBJ2-6; 7 bases are shared with TRBD1. CDR3 length equals 18 residues. Germline lookup yields CDR1 SEHNR and CDR2 FQNEAQ (reference sequence). CDR3 bases: TGTGCCAGCACCTTACCGGGACAGTCCCTCTCTGGGGCCAACGTCCTGACTTTC. Translated: CASTLPGQSLSGANVLTF.